This T cell receptor (beta chain) comes out of a study of blood T cell repertoires in COVID-19. Whole-study context: Specimens from acute and convalescent COVID-19 originated in the United States, Italy and Spain. PBMCs, B-cell-depleted T cells, or T cells provided the cDNA or gDNA that made up the material.

In the original analysis: Amplification from reference gene primers served as the basis for estimated nucleated cell counts. TCRdb's copy holds only in-frame clones and misses some; the assay was immunoSEQ multiplex PCR. That table gives V, J and clone size, and the DNA gave D and trimming. The sample lists around 100,000 clones, around 84% occurring once. The CDR3 length is 15 residues. The germline V gene encodes CDR1 LNHDA and CDR2 SQIVND (reference sequence). Trimming took 4 bases from V and 5 from J; bases not matched to a gene: 6. What was sequenced was peripheral blood. The TCR sequence derives from a woman between 55 and 75 years old with acute or convalescent COVID-19. The chain recombines TRBV19 with TRBJ2-3; TRBD1 matches at 10 bases. The CDR3 spells CASSRGTGARDTQYF. The CDR3 coding sequence is TGTGCCAGTAGTAGAGGGACAGGGGCGCGAGATACGCAGTATTTT.